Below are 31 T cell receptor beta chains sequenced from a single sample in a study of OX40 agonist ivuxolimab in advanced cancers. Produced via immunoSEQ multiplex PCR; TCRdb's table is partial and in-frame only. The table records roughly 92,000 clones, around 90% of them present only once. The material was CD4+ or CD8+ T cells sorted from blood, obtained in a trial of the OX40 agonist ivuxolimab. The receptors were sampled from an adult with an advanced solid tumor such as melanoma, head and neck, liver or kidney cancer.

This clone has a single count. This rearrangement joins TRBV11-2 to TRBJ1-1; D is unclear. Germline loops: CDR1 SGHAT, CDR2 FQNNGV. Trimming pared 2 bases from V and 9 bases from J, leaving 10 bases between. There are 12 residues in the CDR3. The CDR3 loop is CASSLIPLKAFF. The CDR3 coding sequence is TGTGCCAGCAGCTTAATACCTCTCAAAGCTTTCTTT.

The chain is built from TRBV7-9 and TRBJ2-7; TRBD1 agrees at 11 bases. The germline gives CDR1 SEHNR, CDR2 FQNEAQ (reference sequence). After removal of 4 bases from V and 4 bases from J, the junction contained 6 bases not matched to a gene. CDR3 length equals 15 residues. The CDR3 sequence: CASSSRGQGGYEQYF. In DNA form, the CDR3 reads TGTGCCAGCAGCTCCAGGGGACAGGGGGGGTACGAGCAGTACTTC.

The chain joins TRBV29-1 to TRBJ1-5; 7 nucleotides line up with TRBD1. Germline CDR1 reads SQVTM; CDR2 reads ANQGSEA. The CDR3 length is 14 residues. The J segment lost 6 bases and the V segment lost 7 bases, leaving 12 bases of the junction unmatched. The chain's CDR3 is CSAVTGPVGQPQHF. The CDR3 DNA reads TGCAGCGCCGTGACAGGGCCGGTGGGTCAGCCCCAGCATTTT.

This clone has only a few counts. The CDR3 is CASSSRDGGYEQYF. Here the CDR3 DNA reads TGTGCCAGTAGTTCCCGGGACGGAGGCTACGAGCAGTACTTC. The chain employs TRBV19 and TRBJ2-7, with D perhaps given as TRBD1 or TRBD2 (5 bases each). Trimming shortened V by 5 bases and J by 3 bases, and 14 bases separated the two germline ends. The CDR3 loop spans 14 amino acids. Germline V CDR1 and CDR2: LNHDA, SQIVND (reference sequence). The full variable domain, with the rest looked up from reference TRBV19 and TRBJ2-7, is DGGITQSPKYLFRKEGQNVTLSCEQNLNHDAMYWYRQDPGQGLRLIYYSQIVNDFQKGDIAEGYSVSREKKESFPLTVTSAQKNPTAFYLCASSSRDGGYEQYFGPGTRLTVT.

CDR3 protein: CASSLTQAGTVNEKLFF. In DNA, the CDR3 is TGTGCCAGCAGCTTAACCCAAGCCGGGACAGTTAATGAAAAACTGTTTTTT. The rearrangement joins TRBV7-8 to TRBJ1-4; the match to TRBD1 covers 7 bases. Germline values: CDR1 SGHVS, CDR2 FQNEAQ. Trimming cost V 2 bases and J 4 bases; bases outside gene matches: 10. The CDR3 has 17 residues.

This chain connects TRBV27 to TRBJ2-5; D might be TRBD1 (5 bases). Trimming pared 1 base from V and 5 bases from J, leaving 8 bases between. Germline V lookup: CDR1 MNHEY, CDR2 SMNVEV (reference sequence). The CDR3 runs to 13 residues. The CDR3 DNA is TGTGCCAGCAGTTTATTTTCAGGGGAGACCCAGTACTTC. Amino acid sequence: CASSLFSGETQYF.

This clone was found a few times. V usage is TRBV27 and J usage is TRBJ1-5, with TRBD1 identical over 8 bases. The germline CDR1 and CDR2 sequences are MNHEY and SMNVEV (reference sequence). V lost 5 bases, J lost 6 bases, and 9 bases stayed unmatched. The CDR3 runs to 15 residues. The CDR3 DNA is TGTGCCAGCAGTCCCCGACAGGGGCCAGCTCAGCCCCAGCATTTT. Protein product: CASSPRQGPAQPQHF.

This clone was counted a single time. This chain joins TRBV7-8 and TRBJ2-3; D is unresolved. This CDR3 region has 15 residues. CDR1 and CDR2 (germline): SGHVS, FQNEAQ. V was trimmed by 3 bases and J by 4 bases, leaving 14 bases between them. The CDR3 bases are TGTGCCAGCAGCTTGGCTGTAGATAGGCCAGATACGCAGTATTTT. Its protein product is CASSLAVDRPDTQYF.

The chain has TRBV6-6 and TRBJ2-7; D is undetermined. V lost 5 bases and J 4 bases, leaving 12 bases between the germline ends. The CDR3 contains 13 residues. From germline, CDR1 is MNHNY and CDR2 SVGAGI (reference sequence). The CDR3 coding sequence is TGTGCCAGCAGTCAGTTACGAGATTACGAGCAGTACTTC. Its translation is CASSQLRDYEQYF.

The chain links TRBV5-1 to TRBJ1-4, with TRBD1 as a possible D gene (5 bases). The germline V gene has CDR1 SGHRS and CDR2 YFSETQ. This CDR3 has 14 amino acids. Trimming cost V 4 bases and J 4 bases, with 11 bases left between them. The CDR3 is CASSADKSNEKLFF. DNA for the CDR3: TGCGCCAGCAGCGCGGACAAGAGTAATGAAAAACTGTTTTTT.

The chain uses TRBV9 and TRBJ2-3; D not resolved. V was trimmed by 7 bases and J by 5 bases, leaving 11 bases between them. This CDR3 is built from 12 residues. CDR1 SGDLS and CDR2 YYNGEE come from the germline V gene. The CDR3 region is CASGGGLDTQYF. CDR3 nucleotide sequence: TGTGCCAGCGGCGGTGGGTTAGATACGCAGTATTTT. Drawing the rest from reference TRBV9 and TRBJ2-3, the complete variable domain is DSGVTQTPKHLITATGQRVTLRCSPRSGDLSVYWYQQSLDQGLQFLIQYYNGEERAKGNILERFSAQQFPDLHSELNLSSLELGDSALYFCASGGGLDTQYFGPGTRLTVL.

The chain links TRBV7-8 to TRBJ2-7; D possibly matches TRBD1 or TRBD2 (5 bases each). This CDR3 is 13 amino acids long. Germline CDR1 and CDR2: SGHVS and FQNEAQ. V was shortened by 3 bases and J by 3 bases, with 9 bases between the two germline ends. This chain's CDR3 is CASSFMGDYEQYF. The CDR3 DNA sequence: TGTGCCAGCAGCTTTATGGGGGACTACGAGCAGTACTTC.

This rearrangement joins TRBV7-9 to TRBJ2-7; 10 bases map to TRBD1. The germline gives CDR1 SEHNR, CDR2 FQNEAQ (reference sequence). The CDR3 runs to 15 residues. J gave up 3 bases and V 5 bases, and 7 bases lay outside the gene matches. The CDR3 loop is CASSPRGTGDYEQYF. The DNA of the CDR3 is TGTGCCAGCAGCCCCCGAGGGACAGGGGACTACGAGCAGTACTTC.

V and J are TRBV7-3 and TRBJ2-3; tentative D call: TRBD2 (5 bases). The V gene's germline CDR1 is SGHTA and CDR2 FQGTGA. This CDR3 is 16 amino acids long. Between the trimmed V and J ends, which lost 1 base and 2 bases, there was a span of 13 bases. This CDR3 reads CASSLSGSRNTDTQYF. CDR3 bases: TGTGCCAGCAGCTTAAGTGGGAGCCGGAACACAGATACGCAGTATTTT.

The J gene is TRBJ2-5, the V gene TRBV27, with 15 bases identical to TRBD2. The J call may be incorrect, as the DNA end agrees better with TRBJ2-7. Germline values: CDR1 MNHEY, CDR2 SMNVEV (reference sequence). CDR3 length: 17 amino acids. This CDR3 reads CASSWGLAGGHPYEQYF. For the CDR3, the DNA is TGTGCCAGCAGTTGGGGACTAGCGGGAGGCCATCCTTACGAGCAGTACTTC.

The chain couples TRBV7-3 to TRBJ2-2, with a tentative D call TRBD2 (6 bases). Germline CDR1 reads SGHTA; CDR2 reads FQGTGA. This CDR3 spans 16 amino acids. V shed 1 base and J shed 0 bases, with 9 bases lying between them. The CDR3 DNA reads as TGTGCCAGCAGCTTAATGGGAGGACCGAACACCGGGGAGCTGTTTTTT. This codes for CASSLMGGPNTGELFF.

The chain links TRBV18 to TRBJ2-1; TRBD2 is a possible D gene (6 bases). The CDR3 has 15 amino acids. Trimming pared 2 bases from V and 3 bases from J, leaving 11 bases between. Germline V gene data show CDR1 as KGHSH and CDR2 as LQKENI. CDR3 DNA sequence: TGTGCCAGCTCACCAGGAGCGGGCCTCTACAATGAGCAGTTCTTC. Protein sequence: CASSPGAGLYNEQFF. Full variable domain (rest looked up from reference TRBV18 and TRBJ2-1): NAGVMQNPRHLVRRRGQEARLRCSPMKGHSHVYWYRQLPEEGLKFMVYLQKENIIDESGMPKERFSAEFPKEGPSILRIQQVVRGDSAAYFCASSPGAGLYNEQFFGPGTRLTVL.

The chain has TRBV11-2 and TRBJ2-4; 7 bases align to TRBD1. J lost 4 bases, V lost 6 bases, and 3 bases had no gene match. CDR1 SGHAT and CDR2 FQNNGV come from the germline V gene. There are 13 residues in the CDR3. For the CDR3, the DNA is TGTGCCAGCAGAGGGGGCTTAAAAAACATTCAGTACTTC. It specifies CASRGGLKNIQYF.

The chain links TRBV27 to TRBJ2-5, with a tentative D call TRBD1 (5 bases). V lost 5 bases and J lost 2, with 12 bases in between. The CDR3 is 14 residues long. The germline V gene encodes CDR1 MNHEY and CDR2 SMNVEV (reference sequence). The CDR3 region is CASSPGHTQETQYF. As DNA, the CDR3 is TGTGCCAGCAGTCCCGGACACACTCAAGAGACCCAGTACTTC.

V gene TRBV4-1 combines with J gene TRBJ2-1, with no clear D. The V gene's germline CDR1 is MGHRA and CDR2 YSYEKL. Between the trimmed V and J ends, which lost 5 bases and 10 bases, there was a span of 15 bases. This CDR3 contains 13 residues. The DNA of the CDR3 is TGCGCCAGCAGCTACGAAGCCCCGGACGAGCAGTTCTTC. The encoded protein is CASSYEAPDEQFF.

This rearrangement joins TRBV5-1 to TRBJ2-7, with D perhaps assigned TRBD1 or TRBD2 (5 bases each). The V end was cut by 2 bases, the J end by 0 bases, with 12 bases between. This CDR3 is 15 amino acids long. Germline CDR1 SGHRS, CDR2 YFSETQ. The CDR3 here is CASSFSGTSSYEQYF. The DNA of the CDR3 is TGCGCCAGCAGCTTTTCCGGGACGAGCTCCTACGAGCAGTACTTC. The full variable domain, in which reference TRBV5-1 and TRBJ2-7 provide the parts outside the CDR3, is KAGVTQTPRYLIKTRGQQVTLSCSPISGHRSVSWYQQTPGQGLQFLFEYFSETQRNKGNFPGRFSGRQFSNSRSEMNVSTLELGDSALYLCASSFSGTSSYEQYFGPGTRLTVT.

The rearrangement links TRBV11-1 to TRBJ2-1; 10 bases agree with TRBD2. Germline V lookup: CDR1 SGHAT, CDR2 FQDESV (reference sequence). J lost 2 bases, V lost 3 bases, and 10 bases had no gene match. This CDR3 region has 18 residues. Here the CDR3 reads CASSFGLAGVPPYNEQFF. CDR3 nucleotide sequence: TGTGCCAGCAGCTTCGGGCTAGCGGGAGTCCCCCCCTACAATGAGCAGTTCTTC.

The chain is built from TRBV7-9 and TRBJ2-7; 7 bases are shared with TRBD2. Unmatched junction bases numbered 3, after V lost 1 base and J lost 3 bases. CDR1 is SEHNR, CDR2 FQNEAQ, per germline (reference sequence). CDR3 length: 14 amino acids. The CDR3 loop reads CASSLVGGSYEQYF. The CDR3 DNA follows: TGTGCCAGCAGCTTAGTTGGCGGGAGCTACGAGCAGTACTTC.

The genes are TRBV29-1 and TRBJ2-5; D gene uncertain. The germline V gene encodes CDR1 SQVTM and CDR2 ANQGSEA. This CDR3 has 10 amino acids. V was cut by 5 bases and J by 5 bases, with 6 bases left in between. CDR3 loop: CSVHTETQYF. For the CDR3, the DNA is TGCAGCGTTCATACGGAGACCCAGTACTTC.

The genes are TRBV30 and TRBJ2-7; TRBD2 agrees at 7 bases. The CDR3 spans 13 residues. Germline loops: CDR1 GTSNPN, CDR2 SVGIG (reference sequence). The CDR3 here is CAGTWRGNYEQYF. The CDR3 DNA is TGTGCAGGGACCTGGCGGGGGAACTACGAGCAGTACTTC.

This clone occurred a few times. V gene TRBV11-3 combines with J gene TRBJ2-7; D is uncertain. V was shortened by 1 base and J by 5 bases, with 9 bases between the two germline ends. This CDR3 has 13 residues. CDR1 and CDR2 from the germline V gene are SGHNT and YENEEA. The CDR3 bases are TGTGCCAGCAGCTTAGGGGATGTGGACGAGCAGTACTTC. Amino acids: CASSLGDVDEQYF.

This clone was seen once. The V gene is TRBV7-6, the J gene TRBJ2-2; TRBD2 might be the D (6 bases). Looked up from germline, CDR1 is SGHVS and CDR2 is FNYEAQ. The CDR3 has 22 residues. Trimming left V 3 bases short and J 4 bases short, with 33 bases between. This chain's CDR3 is CASSFLDVLDLRSPRGTGELFF. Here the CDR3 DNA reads TGTGCCAGCAGCTTCTTAGATGTTCTTGATTTGCGGAGCCCGCGGGGCACCGGGGAGCTGTTTTTT. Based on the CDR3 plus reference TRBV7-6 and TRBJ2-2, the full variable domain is GAGVSQSPRYKVTKRGQDVALRCDPISGHVSLYWYRQALGQGPEFLTYFNYEAQQDKSGLPNDRFSAERPEGSISTLTIQRTEQRDSAMYRCASSFLDVLDLRSPRGTGELFFGEGSRLTVL.

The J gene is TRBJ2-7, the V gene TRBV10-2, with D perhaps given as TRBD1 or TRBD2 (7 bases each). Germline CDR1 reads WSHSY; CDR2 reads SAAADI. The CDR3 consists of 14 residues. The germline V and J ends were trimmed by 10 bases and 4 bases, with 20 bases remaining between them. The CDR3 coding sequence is TGCGCCACAGGGGGGGACAAAGAAGAATACGAGCAGTACTTC. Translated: CATGGDKEEYEQYF.

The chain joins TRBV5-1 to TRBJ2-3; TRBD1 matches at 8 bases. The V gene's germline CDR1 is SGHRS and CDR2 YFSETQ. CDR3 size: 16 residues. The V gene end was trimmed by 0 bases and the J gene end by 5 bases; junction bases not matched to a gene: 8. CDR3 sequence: CASSLATGGWEDTQYF. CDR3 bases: TGCGCCAGCAGCTTGGCCACAGGGGGTTGGGAAGATACGCAGTATTTT.

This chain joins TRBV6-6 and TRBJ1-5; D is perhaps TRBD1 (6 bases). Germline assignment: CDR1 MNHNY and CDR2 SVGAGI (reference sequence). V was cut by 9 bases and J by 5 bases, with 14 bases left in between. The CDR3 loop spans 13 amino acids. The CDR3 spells CASTGGPDQPQHF. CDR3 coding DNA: TGTGCCAGTACGGGGGGCCCTGATCAGCCCCAGCATTTT.

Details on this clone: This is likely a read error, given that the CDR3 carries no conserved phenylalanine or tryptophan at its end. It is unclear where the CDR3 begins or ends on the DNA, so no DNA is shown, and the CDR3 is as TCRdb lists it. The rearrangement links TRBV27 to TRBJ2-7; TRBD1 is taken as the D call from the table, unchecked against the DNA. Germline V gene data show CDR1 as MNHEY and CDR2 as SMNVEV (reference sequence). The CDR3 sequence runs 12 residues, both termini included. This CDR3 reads CASKGTGGPVVY.